The 2 T cell receptor beta chains in this list originate from one sample, sequenced in a study of cytomegalovirus exposure and HLA in healthy donors. The PCR employed 60 Vbeta primers together with 13 Jbeta primers. TCRdb's copy holds only in-frame clones and misses some; the assay was immunoSEQ multiplex PCR. The repertoire holds approximately 97,000 clones, roughly 85% seen once, with 2.6% in the top ten. Material for sequencing was PBMCs. The receptors here all came from a middle-aged man in good health and CMV-seronegative.

This clone appeared once. The V gene is TRBV5-3, the J gene TRBJ2-5; D might be TRBD2 (5 bases). TRBV5-3 is an ORF, with its function uncertain. This CDR3 contains 16 residues. V was cut by 4 bases and J by 2 bases, with 18 bases left in between. For the CDR3, the DNA is TGTGCCAGAAGCACTGTTGGACTGACGATACAAGAGACCCAGTACTTC. It specifies CARSTVGLTIQETQYF.

The V gene is TRBV7-2, the J gene TRBJ1-4, with 8 bases that match TRBD1. Germline-derived CDR1 and CDR2 are SGHTA and FQGNSA. The length of the CDR3 is 15 residues. The trim removed 5 bases at V and 11 bases at J, leaving 13 bases unmatched. The CDR3 loop reads CASSDQTGGWGKLFF. The CDR3 DNA reads as TGTGCCAGCAGCGACCAAACAGGGGGTTGGGGCAAACTGTTTTTT.